This T cell receptor (beta chain) was sequenced in a study of T cell responses to AZD1222 COVID-19 vaccine. Findings and caveats of the study: Repertoire samples came only from after the peak T cell response. White British people made up most donors, females outnumbered males, and clonal diversity was possibly underestimated. Vaccine-associated CD4 TCRs ranged over spike, dominating at 160-218 and 743-854.

The data were produced by immunoSEQ multiplex PCR, yet TCRdb's version contains in-frame clones alone and is incomplete. The table shows approximately 130,000 clones, with roughly nine tenths occurring only once. There are 13 residues in the CDR3. Between the trimmed V and J ends, which lost 5 bases and 3 bases, there was a span of 11 bases. Germline values: CDR1 SGHVS, CDR2 FNYEAQ. With regard to this clone: The antigen is unknown. One base away lies a much larger clone, so this may be a sequencing read error. The sample carries other DNA sequences with the same CDR3.

The sequence derives from an adult who received the AZD1222 COVID-19 vaccine. The specimen comprised peripheral blood, sampled 28 days after the second AZD1222 dose. This chain connects TRBV7-6 to TRBJ2-7; D is tentatively TRBD1 or TRBD2 (5 bases each). Here the CDR3 reads CASSPGPNYEQYF. CDR3 bases: TGTGCCAGCAGCCCGGGACCGAACTACGAGCAGTACTTC.